This T cell receptor (beta chain) was recovered during a study of T cells in Graves' hyperthyroidism and ophthalmopathy. Study outcomes and limitations: The majority of expanded thyroid clonotypes above 0.001 also appeared in blood. Model-based prediction identified ophthalmopathy a median approximately 6.2 months prior to its onset.

The ends were cut back, 2 bases at V and 8 bases at J, with 10 bases in the middle. This CDR3 is built from 12 residues. Germline assignment: CDR1 SGHRS and CDR2 YFSETQ. There were TCR beta CDR3 regions amplified from RNA transcripts. First-round RT-PCR with HTBI primers amplified the TCR CDR3 region. TCRdb fed the multiplex PCR reads into MiXCR, producing one record per CDR3 protein. Counted here are 620,000 or so distinct CDR3 sequences, 13% to 15% occurring once; the ten biggest clones make up around an eighth. This clonotype was seen ten or more times. Its specificity is not known. Material for sequencing was blood. The V gene is TRBV5-1, the J gene TRBJ1-2; D is ambiguous. This TCR was recovered from a woman aged 50 to 60 with Graves' ophthalmopathy. The CDR3, as DNA: TGCGCCAGCAGCTTACCGAAGGAAGGCTACACCTTC. Translation gives CASSLPKEGYTF.